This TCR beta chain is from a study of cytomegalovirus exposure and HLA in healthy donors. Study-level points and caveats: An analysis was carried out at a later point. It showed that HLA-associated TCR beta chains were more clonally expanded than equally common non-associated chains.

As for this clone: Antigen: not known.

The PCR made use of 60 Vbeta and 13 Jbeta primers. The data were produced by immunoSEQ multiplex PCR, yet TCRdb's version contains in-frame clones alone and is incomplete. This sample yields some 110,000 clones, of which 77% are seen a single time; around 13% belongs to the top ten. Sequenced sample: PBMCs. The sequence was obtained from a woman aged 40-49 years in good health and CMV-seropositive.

The CDR3 sequence is CASSGTLQNGELFF. DNA for the CDR3: TGCGCCAGCAGCGGGACATTACAGAACGGGGAGCTGTTTTTT. The chain uses TRBV5-1 and TRBJ2-2; possible D gene TRBD1, 6 bases. Trimming took 4 bases from V and 7 from J, leaving 14 bases between them. CDR3 length equals 14 residues. The V gene's germline CDR1 is SGHRS and CDR2 YFSETQ.